One T cell receptor beta chain is described in this entry. Its antigen remains undetermined. Base qualities are missing; no much larger clone stands one base away. CDR1 and CDR2 (MNHEY, SVGAGI) derive from the germline V gene. V gives up 5 bases and J gives up 4 bases, and the segment between their germline ends measures 13 bases. The CDR3 spans 14 residues, from the cysteine through the phenylalanine. CDR3 DNA is the only sequence kept; it has 42 bases, read in frame from the first base. The time point label, as the study defines it: week 23, last vaccination. Every vaccine dose consisted of 300 ug of a 20-mer mutant IDH1 peptide in Montanide, administered subcutaneously together with topical imiquimod. Newly diagnosed WHO grade 3 or 4 IDH1-mutant astrocytomas showing loss of nuclear ATRX were present in the donors. The samples were drawn from NOA16, a multicentre, single-arm, open-label phase I trial in Germany that tested a mutant IDH1 peptide vaccine in humans for the first time. Genomic DNA for TCRB sequencing was isolated from EDTA blood with the DNeasy Blood and Tissue Kit.

This sample is part of a study of a mutant IDH1 vaccine in newly diagnosed glioma (dated by TCRdb to about 2021). Context from the whole study: Across visits V03 through V10, patients got a total of eight vaccinations, given in weeks 1, 3, 5, 7, 11, 15, 19 and 23. In the chemotherapy-containing groups, vaccination started alongside temozolomide cycles, whereas in patients who had radiotherapy alone it started 4-6 weeks after radiotherapy. Peripheral blood was collected at six visits: V03 (baseline), V05, V07, V10, V12 and V13. Longitudinal TCRB deep sequencing was done for 25 to 30 treated patients, wherever samples were available for exploratory analyses. The approximately 32 treated patients were about 60% male and approximately 40% female, with a mean age of about 38 years. Prior to enrollment, patients had been given standard therapy consisting of radiotherapy alone, temozolomide alone, or radiochemotherapy with temozolomide, with the combination given to most patients.

Preparation of the library involved the immunoSEQ multiplex PCR assay. Following the manufacturer's protocol, the hsTCRB Kit was used to amplify rearranged TCR beta chain sequences. TCRB libraries were sequenced on an Illumina MiSeq. In the paper's pipeline: The kit vendor's proprietary platform handled demultiplexing, trimming and gene mapping. TCRdb took this table from immuneACCESS and kept in-frame rearrangements with V and J called. Such tables lack part of the clones; where checked against another copy, unresolved V genes explain under half of the gap, and the rest is unexplained. V and J calls and clone size are given by that table; D and trimming were obtained from the DNA. A total of tens of thousands of clones appear in this sample, 80% of them only once. 6.2% of the sample rests with the top ten. Results the study describes overall, beyond this receptor: Pseudoprogression seemed to be unrelated to changes in the top peripheral T cell clonotypes found by TCRB sequencing. Selection of PBMC samples for TCRB deep sequencing was based on availability. The authors noted that analyses of patient blood samples could not be reproduced because of sample limitations. Vaccine-induced immune responses across multiple MHC alleles were detected in approximately 93% of patients.

Material: PBMCs, obtained from a glioma patient whose treatment included an IDH1 peptide vaccine. The chain was built from TRBV6-5 and TRBJ2-3, with a tentative D gene TRBD2 over 5 matching bases. The TCR comes from a man aged 35 to 55 with glioma. The CDR3 reads CASSPRTGADTQYF. The nucleotides are TGTGCCAGCAGTCCTCGGACTGGAGCAGATACGCAGTATTTT.